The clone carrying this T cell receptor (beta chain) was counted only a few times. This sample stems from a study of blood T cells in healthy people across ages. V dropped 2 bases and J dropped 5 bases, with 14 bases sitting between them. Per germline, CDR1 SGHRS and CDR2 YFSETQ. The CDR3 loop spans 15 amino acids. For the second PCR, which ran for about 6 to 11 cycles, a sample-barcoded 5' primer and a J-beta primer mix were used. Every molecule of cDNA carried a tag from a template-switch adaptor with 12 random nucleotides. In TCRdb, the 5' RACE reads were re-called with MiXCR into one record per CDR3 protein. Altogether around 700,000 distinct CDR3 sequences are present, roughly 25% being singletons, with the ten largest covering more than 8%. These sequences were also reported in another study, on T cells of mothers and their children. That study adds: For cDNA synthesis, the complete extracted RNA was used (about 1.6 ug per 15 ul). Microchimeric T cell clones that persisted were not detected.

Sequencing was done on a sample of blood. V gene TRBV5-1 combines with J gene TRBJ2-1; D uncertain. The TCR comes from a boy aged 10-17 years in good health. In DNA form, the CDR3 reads TGCGCCAGCAGCTTCTTTGAGCCGGTCAACAATGAGCAGTTCTTC. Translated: CASSFFEPVNNEQFF.